The 5 T cell receptor beta chains presented below share a single source sample, sequenced in a study of identical twins (dated by TCRdb to between 2015 and 2016). Library construction relied on 5' RACE. Sequencing took place on an Illumina HiSeq 2000. TCRdb trimmed the raw reads at Q25, called clones with MiXCR and kept productive beta chains. Rows merge per CDR3 protein into single entries with the most common DNA and genes. The sample contains a few hundred thousand distinct CDR3 sequences, under 20% of them found a single time. Roughly an eighth of the sample goes to the ten largest clones. What was sequenced was naive T cells sorted from blood. The sample's cell subset or site label, in plain terms: cells isolated with a human naive T-cell isolation kit. The source of these receptors is a man aged 45-65 years in good health.

This clonotype appeared a few times. This chain links TRBV7-2 with TRBJ2-7, with 10 bases aligning to TRBD2. This CDR3 comprises 19 residues. With V trimmed by 0 bases and J by 2 bases, 13 bases remained unmatched. CDR1 SGHTA and CDR2 FQGNSA come from the germline V gene. CDR3 sequence: CASSLAGWVAGGTTYEQYF. As DNA, the CDR3 is TGTGCCAGCAGCTTAGCGGGGTGGGTAGCGGGAGGAACCACCTACGAGCAGTACTTC.

The rearrangement links TRBV6-7 to TRBJ1-5; 8 bases fit TRBD1. Being an ORF, TRBV6-7 has a function that is uncertain. The CDR3 covers 18 residues. V shed 0 bases and J 5 bases; nucleotides not matched to a gene: 12. This CDR3 reads CASSYSPLGRGLYQPQHF. The CDR3 coding sequence is TGTGCCAGCAGTTACTCGCCCTTGGGCAGGGGGCTTTATCAGCCCCAGCATTTT.

This clonotype turned up a few times. The chain is built from TRBV12-3 or TRBV12-4 and TRBJ2-3, with 9 bases fitting TRBD1. The V segment lost 3 bases and the J segment 8 bases; nucleotides outside the gene matches: 6. The CDR3 loop spans 14 amino acids. CDR3 DNA sequence: TGTGCCAGCAGTTTTGGGGACAGGGAAGCTACGCAGTATTTT. This translates into CASSFGDREATQYF.

V usage is TRBV25-1 and J usage is TRBJ2-7; possibly TRBD1 for D (5 bases). Germline V gene lookup returns CDR1 MGHDK and CDR2 SYGVNS. The CDR3 has 13 residues. The germline V and J ends were trimmed by 5 bases and 3 bases, with 11 bases remaining between them. The CDR3 DNA is TGTGCCAGCAGTAGGCAGGGCGTCTACGAGCAGTACTTC. Amino acid sequence: CASSRQGVYEQYF.

In its sample, this clonotype is medium-sized. The chain combines TRBV2 with TRBJ2-1; 10 bases map to TRBD1. This CDR3 region has 14 residues. Germline assignment: CDR1 SNHLY and CDR2 FYNNEI. V lost 5 bases, J lost 6 bases, and 4 bases stayed unmatched. The CDR3 nucleotides are TGTGCCAGCAGTACGGACAGGGGGATCAATGAGCAGTTCTTC. It translates to CASSTDRGINEQFF. The full variable domain, completed using reference TRBV2 and TRBJ2-1, is EPEVTQTPSHQVTQMGQEVILRCVPISNHLYFYWYRQILGQKVEFLVSFYNNEISEKSEIFDDQFSVERPDGSNFTLKIRSTKLEDSAMYFCASSTDRGINEQFFGPGTRLTVL.